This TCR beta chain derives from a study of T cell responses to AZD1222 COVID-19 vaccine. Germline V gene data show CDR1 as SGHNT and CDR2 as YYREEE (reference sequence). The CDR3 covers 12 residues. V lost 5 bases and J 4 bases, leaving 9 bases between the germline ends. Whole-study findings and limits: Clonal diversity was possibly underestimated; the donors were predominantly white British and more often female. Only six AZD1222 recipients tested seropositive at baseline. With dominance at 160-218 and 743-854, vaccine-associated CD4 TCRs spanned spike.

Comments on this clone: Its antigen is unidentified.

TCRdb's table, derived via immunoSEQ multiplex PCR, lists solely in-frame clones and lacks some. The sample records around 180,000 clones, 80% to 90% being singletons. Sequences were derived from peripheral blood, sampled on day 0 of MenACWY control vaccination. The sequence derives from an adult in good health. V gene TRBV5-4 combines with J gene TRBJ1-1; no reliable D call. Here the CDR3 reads CASSSGTTEAFF. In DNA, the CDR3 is TGTGCCAGCAGTTCCGGTACCACTGAAGCTTTCTTT.